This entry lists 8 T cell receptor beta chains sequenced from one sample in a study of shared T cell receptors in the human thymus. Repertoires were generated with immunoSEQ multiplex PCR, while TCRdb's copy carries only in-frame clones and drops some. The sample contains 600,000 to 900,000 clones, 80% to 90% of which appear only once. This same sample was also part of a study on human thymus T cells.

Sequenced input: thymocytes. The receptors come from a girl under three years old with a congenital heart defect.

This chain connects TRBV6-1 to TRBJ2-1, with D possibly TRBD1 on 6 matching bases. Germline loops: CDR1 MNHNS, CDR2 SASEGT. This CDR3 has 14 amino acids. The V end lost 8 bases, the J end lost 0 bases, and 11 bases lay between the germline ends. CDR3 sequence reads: CASRRDNSYNEQFF. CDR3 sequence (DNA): TGTGCCAGCCGTCGGGACAACTCCTACAATGAGCAGTTCTTC.

CDR3 coding DNA: TGTGCCAGCAGCGGTCGACAGGGGAGGGACTACGAGCAGTACTTC. The encoded protein is CASSGRQGRDYEQYF. This chain joins TRBV21-1 and TRBJ2-7; the table gives TRBD1 as D, unverified against the DNA. TRBV21-1 is classified as a pseudogene. CDR3 size: 15 residues.

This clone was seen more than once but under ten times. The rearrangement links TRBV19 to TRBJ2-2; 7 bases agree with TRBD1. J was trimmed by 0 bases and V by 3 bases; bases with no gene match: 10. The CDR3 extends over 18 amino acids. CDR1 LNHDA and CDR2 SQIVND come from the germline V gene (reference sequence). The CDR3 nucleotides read TGTGCCAGTAGTATTCGACGAATCGGGACAGCGAACACCGGGGAGCTGTTTTTT. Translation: CASSIRRIGTANTGELFF.

CDR3 sequence reads: CASSIDEDSSNQPQHF. Here the CDR3 DNA reads TGTGCCAGTAGTATAGATGAAGACAGTAGCAATCAGCCCCAGCATTTT. V and J are TRBV19 and TRBJ1-5, with D possibly being TRBD1 (5 bases). The CDR3 sequence is 16 residues long. Trimming left V 0 bases short and J 0 bases short, with 9 bases between. The germline gives CDR1 LNHDA, CDR2 SQIVND (reference sequence).

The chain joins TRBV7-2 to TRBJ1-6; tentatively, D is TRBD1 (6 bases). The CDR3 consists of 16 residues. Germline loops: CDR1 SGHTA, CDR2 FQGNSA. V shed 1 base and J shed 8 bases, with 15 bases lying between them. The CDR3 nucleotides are TGTGCCAGCAGCTTAGGGGCAAGGGGGGGGTATTCACCCCTCCACTTT. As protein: CASSLGARGGYSPLHF.

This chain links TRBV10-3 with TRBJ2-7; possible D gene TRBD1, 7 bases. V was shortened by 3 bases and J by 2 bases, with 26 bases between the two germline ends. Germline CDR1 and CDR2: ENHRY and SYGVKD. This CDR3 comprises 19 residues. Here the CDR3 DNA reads TGTGCCATCAGTGAAACCTCACCTGGACGGAGGGGGCCCCCCTACGAGCAGTACTTC. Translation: CAISETSPGRRGPPYEQYF.

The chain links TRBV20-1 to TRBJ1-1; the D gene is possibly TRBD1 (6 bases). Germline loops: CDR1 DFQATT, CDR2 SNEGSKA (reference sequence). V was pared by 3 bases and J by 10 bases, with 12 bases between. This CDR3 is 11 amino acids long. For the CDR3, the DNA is TGCAGTGCTAGTTCAGGGGAGGGAGCTTTCTTT. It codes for CSASSGEGAFF.

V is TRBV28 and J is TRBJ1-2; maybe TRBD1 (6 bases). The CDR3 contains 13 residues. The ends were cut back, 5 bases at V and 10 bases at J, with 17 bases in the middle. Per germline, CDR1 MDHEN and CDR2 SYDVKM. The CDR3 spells CASSRQEMLNYTF. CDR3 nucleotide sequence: TGTGCCAGCAGTCGACAGGAAATGTTGAACTACACCTTC.